This T cell receptor beta chain was recorded in a study of T cells in Graves' hyperthyroidism and ophthalmopathy. Study-wide context: Prior to any treatment, at the point of initial diagnosis, peripheral blood was collected.

The CDR3 contains 17 residues. The junction had 16 bases not matched to a gene; V was cut back by 3 bases and J by 5 bases. Germline V CDR1 and CDR2: MNHEY, SVGAGI. Amplification of TCR beta CDR3 regions was performed using RNA transcripts as template. HTBI primers were used for first-round RT-PCR of the TCR CDR3. TCRdb used MiXCR to reprocess the multiplex PCR reads, holding one entry per CDR3 protein. The sample lists approximately 520,000 distinct CDR3 sequences; around a quarter were seen once. This clonotype was picked up many times. Sample: blood. The V gene is TRBV6-5, the J gene TRBJ2-7; 7 bases line up with TRBD1. The TCR was taken from a woman in her 30s with Graves' ophthalmopathy. CDR3 coding DNA: TGTGCCAGCAGTTATCCCCACCGGGACAGAAGAACCCACGAGCAGTACTTC. It translates to CASSYPHRDRRTHEQYF.